This TCR beta chain emerged from a study of T cells after yellow fever vaccination. For the study at large: SMART-Seq v4 Ultra Low Input prepared the low-cell-number fractions. Study-wide findings and caveats: Booster samples showed a return of most primary-vaccination clones (about 96% CD4, approximately 88% CD8). In FACS-sorted repertoires, abundant clonotypes from the bulk population could appear as contaminants.

In this sample, this clonotype turned up many times. Its specificity is unknown. CDR3 size: 14 residues. CDR1 is MDHEN and CDR2 is SYDVKM in the germline V gene. Trimming took off 3 bases at V and 1 base at J, with 8 bases between the two ends. TCRdb called the 5' RACE reads again in MiXCR, with one record for every CDR3 protein. The sample has 350,000 to 450,000 distinct CDR3 sequences; approximately 6% are singletons. This rearrangement joins TRBV28 to TRBJ2-3; D may be TRBD1 (6 bases). The input for sequencing was PBMCs, taken 5 days after the yellow fever booster vaccination. This TCR derives from a man aged 25-45 years who received the YFV17D yellow fever vaccine. In nucleotides, the CDR3 is TGTGCCAGCAGTTTTCAGGGGCGCACAGATACGCAGTATTTT. It is translated as CASSFQGRTDTQYF.